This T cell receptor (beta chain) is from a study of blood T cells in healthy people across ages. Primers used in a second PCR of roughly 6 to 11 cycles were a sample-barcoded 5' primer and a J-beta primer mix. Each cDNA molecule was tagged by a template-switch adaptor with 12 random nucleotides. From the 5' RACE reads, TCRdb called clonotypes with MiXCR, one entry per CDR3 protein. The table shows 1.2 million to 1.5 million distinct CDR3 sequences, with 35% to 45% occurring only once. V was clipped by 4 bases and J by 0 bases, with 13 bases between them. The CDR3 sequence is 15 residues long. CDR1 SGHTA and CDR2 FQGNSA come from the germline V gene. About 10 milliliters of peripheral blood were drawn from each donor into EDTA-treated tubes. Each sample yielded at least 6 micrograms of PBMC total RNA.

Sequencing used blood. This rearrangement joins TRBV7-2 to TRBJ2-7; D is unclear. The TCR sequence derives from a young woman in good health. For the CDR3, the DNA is TGTGCCAGCAGCTCTCAAGTGTTCCCCTCCTACGAGCAGTACTTC. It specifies CASSSQVFPSYEQYF.